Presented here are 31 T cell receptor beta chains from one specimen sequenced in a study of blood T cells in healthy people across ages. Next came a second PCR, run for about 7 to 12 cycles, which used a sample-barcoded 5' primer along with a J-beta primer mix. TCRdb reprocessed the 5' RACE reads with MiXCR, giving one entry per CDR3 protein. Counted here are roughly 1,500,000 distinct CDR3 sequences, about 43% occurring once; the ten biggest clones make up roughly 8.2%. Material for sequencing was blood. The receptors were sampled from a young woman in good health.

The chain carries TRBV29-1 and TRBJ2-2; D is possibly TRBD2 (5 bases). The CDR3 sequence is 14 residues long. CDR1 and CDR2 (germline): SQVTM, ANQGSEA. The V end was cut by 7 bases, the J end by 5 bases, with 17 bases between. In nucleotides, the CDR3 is TGCAGCGGCACCCCGGACTTGGGAACCGGGGAGCTGTTTTTT. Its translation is CSGTPDLGTGELFF.

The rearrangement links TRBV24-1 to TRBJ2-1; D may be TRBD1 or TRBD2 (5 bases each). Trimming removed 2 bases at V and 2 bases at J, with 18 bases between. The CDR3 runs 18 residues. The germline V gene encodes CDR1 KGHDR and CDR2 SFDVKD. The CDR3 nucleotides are TGTGCCACCAGTGATTCCGGCCTGTCGGGGACGGCCTACAATGAGCAGTTCTTC. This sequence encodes CATSDSGLSGTAYNEQFF.

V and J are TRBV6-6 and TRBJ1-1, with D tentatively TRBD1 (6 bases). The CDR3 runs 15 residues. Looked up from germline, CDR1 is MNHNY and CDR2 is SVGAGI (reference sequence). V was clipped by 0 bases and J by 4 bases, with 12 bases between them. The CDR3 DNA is TGTGCCAGCAGTTACTCGGACAGTTGGGGCACTGAAGCTTTCTTT. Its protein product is CASSYSDSWGTEAFF.

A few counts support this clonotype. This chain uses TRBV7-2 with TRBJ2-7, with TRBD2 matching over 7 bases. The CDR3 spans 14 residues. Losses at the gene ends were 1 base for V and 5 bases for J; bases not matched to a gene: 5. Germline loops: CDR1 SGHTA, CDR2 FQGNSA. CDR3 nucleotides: TGTGCCAGCAGCTTAGTTGGCGGGAGCGACGAGCAGTACTTC. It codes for CASSLVGGSDEQYF. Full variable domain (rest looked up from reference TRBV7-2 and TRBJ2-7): GAGVSQSPSNKVTEKGKDVELRCDPISGHTALYWYRQSLGQGLEFLIYFQGNSAPDKSGLPSDRFSAERTGGSVSTLTIQRTQQEDSAVYLCASSLVGGSDEQYFGPGTRLTVT.

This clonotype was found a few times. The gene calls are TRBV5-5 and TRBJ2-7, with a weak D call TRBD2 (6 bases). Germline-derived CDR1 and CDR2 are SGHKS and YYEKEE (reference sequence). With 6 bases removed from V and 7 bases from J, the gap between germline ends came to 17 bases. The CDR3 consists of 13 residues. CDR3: CASNPGTYNEQYF. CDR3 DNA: TGTGCCAGCAACCCCGGGACTTACAATGAGCAGTACTTC.

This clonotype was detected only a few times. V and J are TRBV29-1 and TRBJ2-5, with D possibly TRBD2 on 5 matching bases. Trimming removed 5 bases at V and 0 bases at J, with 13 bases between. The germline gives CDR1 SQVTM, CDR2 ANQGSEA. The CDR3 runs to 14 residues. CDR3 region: CSVLRVDYQETQYF. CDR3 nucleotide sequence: TGCAGCGTTCTGAGGGTAGATTACCAAGAGACCCAGTACTTC.

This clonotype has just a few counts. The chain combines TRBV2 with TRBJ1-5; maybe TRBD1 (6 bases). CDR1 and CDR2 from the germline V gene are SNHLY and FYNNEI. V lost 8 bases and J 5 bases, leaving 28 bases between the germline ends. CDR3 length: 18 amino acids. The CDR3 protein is CASLSVRPGRGVYQPQHF. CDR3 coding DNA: TGTGCCAGCCTCAGTGTTCGACCGGGCAGGGGAGTATATCAGCCCCAGCATTTT.

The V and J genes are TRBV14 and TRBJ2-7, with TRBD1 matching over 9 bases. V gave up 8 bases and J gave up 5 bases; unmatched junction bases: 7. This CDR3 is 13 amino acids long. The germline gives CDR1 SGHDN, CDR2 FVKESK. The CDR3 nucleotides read TGTGCCAGCCTCGGACAGGGGTTCGACGAGCAGTACTTC. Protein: CASLGQGFDEQYF. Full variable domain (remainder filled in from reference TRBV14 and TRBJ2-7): EAGVTQFPSHSVIEKGQTVTLRCDPISGHDNLYWYRRVMGKEIKFLLHFVKESKQDESGMPNNRFLAERTGGTYSTLKVQPAELEDSGVYFCASLGQGFDEQYFGPGTRLTVT.

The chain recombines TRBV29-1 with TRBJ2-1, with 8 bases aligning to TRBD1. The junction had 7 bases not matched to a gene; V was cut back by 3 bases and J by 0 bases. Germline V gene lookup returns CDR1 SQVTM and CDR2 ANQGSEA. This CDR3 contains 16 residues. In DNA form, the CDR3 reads TGCAGCGTTGATGGACAGGGTAAGGTCTCCTACAATGAGCAGTTCTTC. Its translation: CSVDGQGKVSYNEQFF.

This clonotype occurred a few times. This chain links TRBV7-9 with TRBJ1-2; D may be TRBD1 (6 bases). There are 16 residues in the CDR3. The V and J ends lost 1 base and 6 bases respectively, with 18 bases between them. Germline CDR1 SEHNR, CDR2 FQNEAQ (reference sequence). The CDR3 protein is CASSLEFSRGAHGYTF. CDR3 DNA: TGTGCCAGCAGCTTAGAGTTTAGCCGGGGGGCCCATGGCTACACCTTC. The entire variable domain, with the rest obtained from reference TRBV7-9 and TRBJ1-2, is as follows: DTGVSQNPRHKITKRGQNVTFRCDPISEHNRLYWYRQTLGQGPEFLTYFQNEAQLEKSRLLSDRFSAERPKGSFSTLEIQRTEQGDSAMYLCASSLEFSRGAHGYTFGSGTRLTVV.

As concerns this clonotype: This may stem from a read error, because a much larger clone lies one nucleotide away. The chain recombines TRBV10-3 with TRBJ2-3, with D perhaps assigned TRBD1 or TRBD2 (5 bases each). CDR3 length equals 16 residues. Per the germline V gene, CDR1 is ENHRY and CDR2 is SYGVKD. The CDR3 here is CDISESRGDFSDTQYF. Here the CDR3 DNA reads TGTGACATCAGTGAGTCCCGGGGCGACTTCTCAGATACGCAGTATTTT.

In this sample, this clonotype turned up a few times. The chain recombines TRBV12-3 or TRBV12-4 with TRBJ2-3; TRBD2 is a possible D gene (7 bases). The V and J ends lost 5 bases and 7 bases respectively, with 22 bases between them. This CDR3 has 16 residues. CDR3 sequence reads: CASSPAGRGYGNTQYF. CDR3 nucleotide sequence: TGTGCCAGCAGTCCAGCGGGGAGGGGGTACGGGAATACGCAGTATTTT.

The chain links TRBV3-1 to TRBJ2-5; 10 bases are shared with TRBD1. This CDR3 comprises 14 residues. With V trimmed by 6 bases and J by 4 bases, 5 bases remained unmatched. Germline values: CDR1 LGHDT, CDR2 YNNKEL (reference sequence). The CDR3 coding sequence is TGTGCCAGCAGACGGGGACAGGGGAGAGAGACCCAGTACTTC. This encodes CASRRGQGRETQYF.

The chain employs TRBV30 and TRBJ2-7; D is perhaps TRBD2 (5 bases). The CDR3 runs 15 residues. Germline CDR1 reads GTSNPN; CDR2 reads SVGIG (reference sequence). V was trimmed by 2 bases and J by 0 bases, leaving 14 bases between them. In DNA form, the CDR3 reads TGTGCCTGGAGTTCGCAGCGGAGGAGCTCCTACGAGCAGTACTTC. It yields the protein CAWSSQRRSSYEQYF.

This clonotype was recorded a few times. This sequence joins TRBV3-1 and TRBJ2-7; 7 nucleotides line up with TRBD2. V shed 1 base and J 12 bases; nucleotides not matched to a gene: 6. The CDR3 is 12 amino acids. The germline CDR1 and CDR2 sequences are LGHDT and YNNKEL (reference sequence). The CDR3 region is CASSQGGGARYF. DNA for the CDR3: TGTGCCAGCAGCCAAGGGGGGGGAGCACGGTACTTC.

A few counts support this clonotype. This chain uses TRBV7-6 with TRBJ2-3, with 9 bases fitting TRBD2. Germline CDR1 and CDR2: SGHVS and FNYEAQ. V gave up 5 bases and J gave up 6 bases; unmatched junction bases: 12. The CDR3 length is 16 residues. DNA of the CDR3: TGTGCCAGCAGCCTCTTAGCGGGGGCTGCTTTTGATACGCAGTATTTT. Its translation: CASSLLAGAAFDTQYF.

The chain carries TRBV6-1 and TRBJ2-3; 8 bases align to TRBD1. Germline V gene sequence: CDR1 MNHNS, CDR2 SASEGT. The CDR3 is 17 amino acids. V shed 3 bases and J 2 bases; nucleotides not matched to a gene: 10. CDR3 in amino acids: CASSEFGQGRSTDTQYF. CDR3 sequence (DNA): TGTGCCAGCAGTGAGTTCGGACAGGGCAGATCCACAGATACGCAGTATTTT.

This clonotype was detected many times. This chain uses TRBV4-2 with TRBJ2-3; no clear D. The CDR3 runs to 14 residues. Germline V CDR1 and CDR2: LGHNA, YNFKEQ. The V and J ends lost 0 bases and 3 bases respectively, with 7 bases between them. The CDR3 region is CASSQDRSTDTQYF. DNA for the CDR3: TGTGCCAGCAGCCAAGATCGTAGTACAGATACGCAGTATTTT.

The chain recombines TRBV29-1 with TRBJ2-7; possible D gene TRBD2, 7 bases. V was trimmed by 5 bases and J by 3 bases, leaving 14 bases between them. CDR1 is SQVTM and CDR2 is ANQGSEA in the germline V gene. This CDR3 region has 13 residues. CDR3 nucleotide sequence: TGCAGCGTTCAAGGGGGGGGCTTCTACGAGCAGTACTTC. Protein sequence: CSVQGGGFYEQYF.

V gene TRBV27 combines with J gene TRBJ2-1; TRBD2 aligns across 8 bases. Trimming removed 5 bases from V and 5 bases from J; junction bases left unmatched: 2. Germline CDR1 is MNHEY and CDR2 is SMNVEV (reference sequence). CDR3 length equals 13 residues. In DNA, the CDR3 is TGTGCCAGCAGTGTGACTAGCGACAATGAGCAGTTCTTC. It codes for CASSVTSDNEQFF.

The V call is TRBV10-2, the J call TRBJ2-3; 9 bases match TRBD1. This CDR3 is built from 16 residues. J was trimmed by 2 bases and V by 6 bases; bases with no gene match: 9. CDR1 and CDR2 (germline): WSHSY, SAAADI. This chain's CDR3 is CASSDLGTGNTDTQYF. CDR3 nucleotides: TGCGCCAGCAGCGACCTCGGGACAGGGAACACAGATACGCAGTATTTT.

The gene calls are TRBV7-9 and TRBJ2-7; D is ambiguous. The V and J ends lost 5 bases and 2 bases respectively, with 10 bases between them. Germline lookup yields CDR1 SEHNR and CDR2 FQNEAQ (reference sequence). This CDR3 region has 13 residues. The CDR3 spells CASSRLDPYEQYF. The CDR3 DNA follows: TGTGCCAGCAGCAGACTGGACCCCTACGAGCAGTACTTC.

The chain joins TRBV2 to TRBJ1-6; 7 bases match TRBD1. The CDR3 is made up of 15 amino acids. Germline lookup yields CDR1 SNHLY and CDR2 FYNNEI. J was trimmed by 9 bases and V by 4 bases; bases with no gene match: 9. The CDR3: CASSGFPAGGSPLHF. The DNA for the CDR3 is TGTGCCAGCAGTGGCTTCCCGGCAGGGGGTTCACCCCTCCACTTT. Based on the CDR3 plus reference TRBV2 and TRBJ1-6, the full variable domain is EPEVTQTPSHQVTQMGQEVILRCVPISNHLYFYWYRQILGQKVEFLVSFYNNEISEKSEIFDDQFSVERPDGSNFTLKIRSTKLEDSAMYFCASSGFPAGGSPLHFGNGTRLTVT.

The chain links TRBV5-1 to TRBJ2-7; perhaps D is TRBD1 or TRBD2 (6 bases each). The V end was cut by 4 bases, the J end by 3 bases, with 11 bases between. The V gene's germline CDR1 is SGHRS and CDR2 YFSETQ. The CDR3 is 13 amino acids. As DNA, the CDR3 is TGCGCCAGCAGCGGGGGGCAAGTCTACGAGCAGTACTTC. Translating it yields CASSGGQVYEQYF.

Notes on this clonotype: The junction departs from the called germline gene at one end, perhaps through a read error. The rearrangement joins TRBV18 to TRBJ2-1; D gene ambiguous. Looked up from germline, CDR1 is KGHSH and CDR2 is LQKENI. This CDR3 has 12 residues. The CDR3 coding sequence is TGTGCCAGCGCACCATGGGGTAATGAGCAGTTCTTC. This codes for CASAPWGNEQFF.

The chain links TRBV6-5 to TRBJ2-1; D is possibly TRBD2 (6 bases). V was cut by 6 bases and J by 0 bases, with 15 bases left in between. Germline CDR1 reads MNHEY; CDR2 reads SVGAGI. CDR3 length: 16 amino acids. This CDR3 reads CASSWEEWRSYNEQFF. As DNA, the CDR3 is TGTGCCAGCAGCTGGGAGGAGTGGCGCTCCTACAATGAGCAGTTCTTC.

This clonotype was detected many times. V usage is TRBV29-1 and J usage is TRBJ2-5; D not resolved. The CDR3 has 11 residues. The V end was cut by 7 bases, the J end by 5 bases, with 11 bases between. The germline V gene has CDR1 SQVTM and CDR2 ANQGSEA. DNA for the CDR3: TGCAGCGCTCAAATGGGGGAGACCCAGTACTTC. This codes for CSAQMGETQYF.

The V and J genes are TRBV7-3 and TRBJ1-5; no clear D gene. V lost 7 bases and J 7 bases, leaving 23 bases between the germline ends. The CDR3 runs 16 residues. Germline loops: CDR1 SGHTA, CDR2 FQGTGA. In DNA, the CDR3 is TGTGCCAGCACTCTGCGGGCCCGAAACCCCAACCAGCCCCAGCATTTT. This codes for CASTLRARNPNQPQHF. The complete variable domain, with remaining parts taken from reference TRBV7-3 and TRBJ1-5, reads GAGVSQTPSNKVTEKGKYVELRCDPISGHTALYWYRQSLGQGPEFLIYFQGTGAADDSGLPNDRFFAVRPEGSVSTLKIQRTERGDSAVYLCASTLRARNPNQPQHFGDGTRLSIL.

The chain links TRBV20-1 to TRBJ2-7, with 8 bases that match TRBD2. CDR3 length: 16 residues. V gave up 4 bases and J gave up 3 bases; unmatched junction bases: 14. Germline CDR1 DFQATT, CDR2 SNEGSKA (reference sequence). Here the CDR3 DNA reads TGCAGTGCTACCGGTGTTAGCGGGAACTCCTACTACGAGCAGTACTTC. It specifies CSATGVSGNSYYEQYF.

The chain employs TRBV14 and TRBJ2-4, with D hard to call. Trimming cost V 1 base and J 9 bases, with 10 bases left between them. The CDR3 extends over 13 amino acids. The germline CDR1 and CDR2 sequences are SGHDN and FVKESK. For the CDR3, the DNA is TGTGCCAGCAGCCAAGGGCAAACGAGCATTCAGTACTTC. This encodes CASSQGQTSIQYF.

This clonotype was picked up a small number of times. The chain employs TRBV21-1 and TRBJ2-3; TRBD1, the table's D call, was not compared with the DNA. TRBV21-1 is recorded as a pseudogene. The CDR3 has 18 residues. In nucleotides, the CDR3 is TGTGCCAGCAGCAAAGTCTCGGGCGAGACAGGTTGGACGGATACGCAGTATTTT. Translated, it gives CASSKVSGETGWTDTQYF.